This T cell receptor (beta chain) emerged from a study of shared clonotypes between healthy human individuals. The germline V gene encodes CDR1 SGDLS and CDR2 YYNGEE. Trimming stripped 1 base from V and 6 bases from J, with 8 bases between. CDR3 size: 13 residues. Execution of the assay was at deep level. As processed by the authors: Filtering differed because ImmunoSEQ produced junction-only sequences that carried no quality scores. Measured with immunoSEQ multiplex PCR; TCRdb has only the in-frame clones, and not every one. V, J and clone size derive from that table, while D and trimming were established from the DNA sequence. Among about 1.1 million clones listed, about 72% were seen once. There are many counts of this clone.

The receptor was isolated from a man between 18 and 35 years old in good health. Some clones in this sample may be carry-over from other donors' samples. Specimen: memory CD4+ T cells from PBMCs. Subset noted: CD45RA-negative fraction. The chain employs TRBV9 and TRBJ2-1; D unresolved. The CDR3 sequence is CASSVSEINEQFF. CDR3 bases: TGTGCCAGCAGCGTATCTGAAATCAATGAGCAGTTCTTC. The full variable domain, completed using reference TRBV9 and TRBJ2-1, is DSGVTQTPKHLITATGQRVTLRCSPRSGDLSVYWYQQSLDQGLQFLIQYYNGEERAKGNILERFSAQQFPDLHSELNLSSLELGDSALYFCASSVSEINEQFFGPGTRLTVL.